This T cell receptor (beta chain) comes out of a study of cytomegalovirus exposure and HLA in healthy donors. This PCR relied on a set of 60 Vbeta primers and 13 Jbeta primers. Only in-frame clones appear in the TCRdb table, and some are missing; sequencing was by immunoSEQ multiplex PCR. The sample contains 90,000 to 95,000 clones, 81% of which appear only once. V lost 1 base, J lost 3 bases, and 5 bases stayed unmatched. This CDR3 is built from 16 residues. Germline CDR1 LGHNA, CDR2 YSLEER. The clonotype originates from a girl aged 2 to 10 in good health and CMV-seropositive. This sequence joins TRBV4-3 and TRBJ2-5; 10 positions agree with TRBD1. The sample consisted of PBMCs. In DNA, the CDR3 is TGCGCCAGCAGCCAAGGTGGGACAGGGGTAAAAGAGACCCAGTACTTC. It encodes CASSQGGTGVKETQYF.